A single sample is the source of the 32 T cell receptor beta chains below, sequenced in a study of blood T cell repertoires in COVID-19. Profiled with immunoSEQ multiplex PCR; TCRdb holds only in-frame clones, not every one. The sample shows under 250,000 clones, approximately 89% of them seen only once. The sequencing input was PBMCs or T cells enriched from blood (not recorded which). Every receptor here comes from a woman younger than 45 who had been exposed to COVID-19.

The chain couples TRBV19 to TRBJ1-5, with D possibly TRBD1 on 5 matching bases. V dropped 5 bases and J dropped 1 base, with 12 bases sitting between them. CDR1 and CDR2 from the germline V gene are LNHDA and SQIVND (reference sequence). The CDR3 runs to 15 residues. CDR3 coding DNA: TGTGCCAGTAGTCGACAGCAGTTCAGCAATCAGCCCCAGCATTTT. This encodes CASSRQQFSNQPQHF. Complete variable domain (other parts from reference TRBV19 and TRBJ1-5): DGGITQSPKYLFRKEGQNVTLSCEQNLNHDAMYWYRQDPGQGLRLIYYSQIVNDFQKGDIAEGYSVSREKKESFPLTVTSAQKNPTAFYLCASSRQQFSNQPQHFGDGTRLSIL.

The chain links TRBV7-9 to TRBJ2-4, with D possibly TRBD2 on 6 matching bases. The CDR3 is 13 amino acids. V shed 5 bases and J shed 8 bases, with 13 bases lying between them. In germline, CDR1 is SEHNR, CDR2 FQNEAQ (reference sequence). The CDR3 DNA sequence: TGTGCCAGCAGCCCCGCGGGAAGGGACATTCAGTACTTC. Translated, it gives CASSPAGRDIQYF.

The chain carries TRBV6-5 and TRBJ2-6; 12 bases map to TRBD2. The ends lost 11 bases at V and 4 bases at J; junction bases unmatched: 3. The CDR3 is 14 residues long. From germline, CDR1 is MNHEY and CDR2 SVGAGI. This CDR3 reads CASGLAGGANVLTF. The CDR3 nucleotides are TGTGCCTCCGGACTAGCGGGGGGGGCCAACGTCCTGACTTTC.

This clone appeared a single time. The chain uses TRBV10-2 and TRBJ2-5; a possible D gene is TRBD2 (5 bases). Germline values: CDR1 WSHSY, CDR2 SAAADI. The CDR3 extends over 13 amino acids. The ends were cut back, 6 bases at V and 2 bases at J, with 10 bases in the middle. CDR3 sequence reads: CASSLRRQETQYF. DNA of the CDR3: TGCGCCAGCAGCCTCCGGAGGCAAGAGACCCAGTACTTC.

The chain recombines TRBV27 with TRBJ2-2, with D possibly matching TRBD2 (6 bases). The CDR3 is 14 amino acids. The germline gives CDR1 MNHEY, CDR2 SMNVEV (reference sequence). The V end was cut by 3 bases, the J end by 6 bases, with 11 bases between. This chain's CDR3 is CASSFGGSAGELFF. The CDR3 DNA follows: TGTGCCAGCAGTTTCGGGGGATCAGCCGGGGAGCTGTTTTTT.

The chain recombines TRBV5-5 with TRBJ1-5; 7 nucleotides match TRBD1. CDR1 is SGHKS and CDR2 is YYEKEE in the germline V gene (reference sequence). The junction had 4 bases not matched to a gene; V was cut back by 7 bases and J by 0 bases. The CDR3 loop spans 14 amino acids. The DNA for the CDR3 is TGTGCCAGCGTACAGGGGCCTAGCAATCAGCCCCAGCATTTT. It is translated as CASVQGPSNQPQHF.

This rearrangement joins TRBV25-1 to TRBJ1-2; 7 bases line up with TRBD1. The germline V gene has CDR1 MGHDK and CDR2 SYGVNS. V was clipped by 1 base and J by 8 bases; unmatched bases: 16. The CDR3 has 17 amino acids. Written as DNA, the CDR3 is TGTGCCAGCAGTGAATGGGGCTGGGACAGAGGAGGAGACGGCTACACCTTC. Translation gives CASSEWGWDRGGDGYTF.

The chain joins TRBV4-2 to TRBJ2-1, with 7 bases matching TRBD2. CDR3 size: 17 residues. CDR1 and CDR2 from the germline V gene are LGHNA and YNFKEQ. The J segment lost 4 bases and the V segment lost 0 bases, leaving 9 bases of the junction unmatched. The CDR3 region has the DNA TGTGCCAGCAGCCAAGATGGGGAGGGAGGGGAGTACAATGAGCAGTTCTTC. It translates to CASSQDGEGGEYNEQFF.

The chain links TRBV4-2 to TRBJ2-7, with TRBD2 identical over 8 bases. This CDR3 contains 16 residues. V lost 0 bases to trimming and J lost 2 bases; unmatched junction nucleotides: 6. Looked up from germline, CDR1 is LGHNA and CDR2 is YNFKEQ. CDR3 nucleotides: TGTGCCAGCAGCCAAGATTCGGGACTAGTCGCCTACGAGCAGTACTTC. This sequence encodes CASSQDSGLVAYEQYF.

The J gene is TRBJ2-7, the V gene TRBV28; 14 positions match TRBD2. Germline V CDR1 and CDR2: MDHEN, SYDVKM. The trim removed 5 bases at V and 4 bases at J, leaving 10 bases unmatched. This CDR3 has 17 residues. CDR3 loop: CASSPWTSGRSEYEQYF. CDR3 sequence (DNA): TGTGCCAGCAGTCCTTGGACTAGCGGGAGGAGTGAGTACGAGCAGTACTTC.

V gene TRBV30 combines with J gene TRBJ2-7, with 14 bases aligning to TRBD2. With 7 bases clipped from V and 3 bases from J, the junction kept 8 bases outside the gene matches. The germline gives CDR1 GTSNPN, CDR2 SVGIG (reference sequence). The CDR3 has 15 amino acids. CDR3 region: CAFSGTSGSGYEQYF. CDR3 coding DNA: TGTGCCTTTTCAGGGACTAGCGGGAGTGGCTACGAGCAGTACTTC.

This clone was counted a single time. This rearrangement joins TRBV7-2 to TRBJ2-1; TRBD2 agrees at 14 bases. CDR3 length: 17 amino acids. CDR1 and CDR2 from the germline V gene are SGHTA and FQGNSA. J lost 3 bases, V lost 5 bases, and 6 bases had no gene match. In DNA, the CDR3 is TGTGCCAGCAGCGCGACTAGCGGGAGGGGGGGCTACAATGAGCAGTTCTTC. Translating it yields CASSATSGRGGYNEQFF.

J is TRBJ2-2 and V is TRBV4-1, with 9 bases that match TRBD1. V lost 4 bases and J lost 3; bases outside the gene matches: 18. Germline V gene sequence: CDR1 MGHRA, CDR2 YSYEKL. The CDR3 runs to 20 residues. As DNA, the CDR3 is TGCGCCAGCAGCCGAGCACCCGGGACAGGGACCTGGGGTGACACCGGGGAGCTGTTTTTT. Residues: CASSRAPGTGTWGDTGELFF.

This chain joins TRBV28 and TRBJ2-7, with TRBD2 matching over 8 bases. Looked up from germline, CDR1 is MDHEN and CDR2 is SYDVKM. V was clipped by 5 bases and J by 4 bases; unmatched bases: 22. The CDR3 loop spans 19 amino acids. CDR3 DNA sequence: TGTGCCAGCAGTCCCCTGGGACACCGTAGCGGGACAAGCCCTTACGAGCAGTACTTC. As protein: CASSPLGHRSGTSPYEQYF. The complete variable domain, with remaining parts taken from reference TRBV28 and TRBJ2-7, reads DVKVTQSSRYLVKRTGEKVFLECVQDMDHENMFWYRQDPGLGLRLIYFSYDVKMKEKGDIPEGYSVSREKKERFSLILESASTNQTSMYLCASSPLGHRSGTSPYEQYFGPGTRLTVT.

This clone showed up just a few times. The CDR3 loop reads CASSVNRVGNTEAFF. Written as DNA, the CDR3 is TGTGCCAGTAGTGTCAACAGGGTGGGGAACACTGAAGCTTTCTTT. V is TRBV19 and J is TRBJ1-1; D might be TRBD1 (6 bases). The CDR3 is made up of 15 amino acids. Trimming stripped 5 bases from V and 1 base from J, with 14 bases between. CDR1 is LNHDA, CDR2 SQIVND, per germline (reference sequence). The full variable domain, with the rest looked up from reference TRBV19 and TRBJ1-1, is DGGITQSPKYLFRKEGQNVTLSCEQNLNHDAMYWYRQDPGQGLRLIYYSQIVNDFQKGDIAEGYSVSREKKESFPLTVTSAQKNPTAFYLCASSVNRVGNTEAFFGQGTRLTVV.

The chain combines TRBV6-2 or TRBV6-3 with TRBJ1-5; 10 nucleotides line up with TRBD1. This CDR3 is 17 amino acids long. The germline CDR1 and CDR2 sequences are MNHEY and SVGEGT. After removal of 6 bases from V and 2 bases from J, the junction contained 10 bases not matched to a gene. CDR3 nucleotides: TGTGCCAGCAGCAAAGGGACAGGGGTTATTGGCAATCAGCCCCAGCATTTT. This encodes CASSKGTGVIGNQPQHF.

This rearrangement joins TRBV19 to TRBJ1-4; possible D gene TRBD1, 5 bases. V lost 9 bases and J lost 5, with 13 bases in between. This CDR3 is 13 amino acids long. The V gene's germline CDR1 is LNHDA and CDR2 SQIVND (reference sequence). The CDR3 nucleotides are TGTGCCAGCAAGGGACTGCCAAATGAAAAACTGTTTTTT. Translating it yields CASKGLPNEKLFF. Full variable domain (missing parts from reference TRBV19 and TRBJ1-4): DGGITQSPKYLFRKEGQNVTLSCEQNLNHDAMYWYRQDPGQGLRLIYYSQIVNDFQKGDIAEGYSVSREKKESFPLTVTSAQKNPTAFYLCASKGLPNEKLFFGSGTQLSVL.

CDR3 nucleotide sequence: TGTGCCAGCAGTCCAAGACTAGCGGGAGTTACCGGGGAGCTGTTTTTT. As protein: CASSPRLAGVTGELFF. The chain combines TRBV6-2 or TRBV6-3 with TRBJ2-2; TRBD2 matches at 12 bases. The germline gives CDR1 MNHEY, CDR2 SVGEGT. The CDR3 extends over 16 amino acids. J gave up 5 bases and V 5 bases, and 6 bases lay outside the gene matches.

The chain recombines TRBV27 with TRBJ2-3; 8 positions match TRBD2. This CDR3 has 16 residues. Trimming took 7 bases from V and 4 from J; bases not matched to a gene: 13. Germline-derived CDR1 and CDR2 are MNHEY and SMNVEV (reference sequence). The CDR3 DNA reads as TGTGCCAGCAAACCGATGACTAGCGTATTTTCAGATACGCAGTATTTT. Translated: CASKPMTSVFSDTQYF.

V usage is TRBV7-3 and J usage is TRBJ1-6, with unresolved D. Trimming cost V 2 bases and J 4 bases, with 6 bases left between them. The CDR3 sequence is 14 residues long. Germline V lookup: CDR1 SGHTA, CDR2 FQGTGA. CDR3 DNA: TGTGCCAGCAGCTTATCCTCGTATAATTCACCCCTCCACTTT. Residues: CASSLSSYNSPLHF.

This sequence joins TRBV19 and TRBJ1-5; D remains ambiguous. Germline CDR1 is LNHDA and CDR2 is SQIVND (reference sequence). V lost 5 bases and J 3 bases, leaving 11 bases between the germline ends. The CDR3 is made up of 14 amino acids. CDR3 protein: CASSLQSTNQPQHF. In nucleotides, the CDR3 is TGTGCCAGTAGTCTCCAGTCAACCAATCAGCCCCAGCATTTT.

The V and J genes are TRBV9 and TRBJ2-7; D uncertain. The germline gives CDR1 SGDLS, CDR2 YYNGEE. The CDR3 runs to 14 residues. V was trimmed by 4 bases and J by 6 bases, leaving 17 bases between them. The CDR3: CASSPMTGGGEQYF. Here the CDR3 DNA reads TGTGCCAGCAGCCCCATGACTGGCGGCGGCGAGCAGTACTTC. Full variable domain (remainder filled in from reference TRBV9 and TRBJ2-7): DSGVTQTPKHLITATGQRVTLRCSPRSGDLSVYWYQQSLDQGLQFLIQYYNGEERAKGNILERFSAQQFPDLHSELNLSSLELGDSALYFCASSPMTGGGEQYFGPGTRLTVT.

The chain has TRBV5-5 and TRBJ1-5, with 8 bases aligning to TRBD1. Germline CDR1 is SGHKS and CDR2 is YYEKEE (reference sequence). The CDR3 contains 17 residues. With V trimmed by 0 bases and J by 4 bases, 9 bases remained unmatched. The CDR3 spells CASSLGVRGLLNQPQHF. The CDR3 coding sequence is TGTGCCAGCAGCTTGGGAGTCAGGGGGCTGCTAAATCAGCCCCAGCATTTT.

The V and J genes are TRBV19 and TRBJ2-3; the D gene is possibly TRBD1 (5 bases). V was cut by 4 bases and J by 5 bases, with 13 bases left in between. Germline loops: CDR1 LNHDA, CDR2 SQIVND (reference sequence). This CDR3 region has 14 residues. This CDR3 is CASSRSRVGDTQYF. CDR3 nucleotides: TGTGCCAGTAGTAGAAGCAGGGTCGGAGATACGCAGTATTTT.

The J gene is TRBJ2-7, the V gene TRBV19, with TRBD1 matching over 9 bases. Germline assignment: CDR1 LNHDA and CDR2 SQIVND (reference sequence). The CDR3 has 14 amino acids. Trimming took 11 bases from V and 6 from J; bases not matched to a gene: 14. CDR3 loop: CASSFPGQGFEQYF. The CDR3 coding sequence is TGTGCCTCCTCCTTCCCGGGACAGGGTTTCGAGCAGTACTTC.

This rearrangement joins TRBV28 to TRBJ1-4; tentatively, D is TRBD1 (6 bases). The CDR3 length is 17 residues. CDR1 and CDR2 from the germline V gene are MDHEN and SYDVKM. V was clipped by 1 base and J by 4 bases, with 16 bases between them. CDR3 sequence: CASSLFGGGQNNEKLFF. The CDR3 nucleotides are TGTGCCAGCAGTTTATTCGGGGGGGGCCAGAATAATGAAAAACTGTTTTTT. The full variable domain, rest sourced from reference TRBV28 and TRBJ1-4, is DVKVTQSSRYLVKRTGEKVFLECVQDMDHENMFWYRQDPGLGLRLIYFSYDVKMKEKGDIPEGYSVSREKKERFSLILESASTNQTSMYLCASSLFGGGQNNEKLFFGSGTQLSVL.

The chain couples TRBV5-4 to TRBJ2-1; 10 positions agree with TRBD1. J was trimmed by 4 bases and V by 4 bases; bases with no gene match: 5. Germline loops: CDR1 SGHNT, CDR2 YYREEE (reference sequence). The CDR3 is made up of 15 amino acids. The CDR3 DNA follows: TGTGCCAGCAGCGTGGGACAGGGGAATTACAATGAGCAGTTCTTC. This gives the protein CASSVGQGNYNEQFF.

This clone was found a few times. The rearrangement links TRBV12-5 to TRBJ1-1; D gene unclear. V shed 5 bases and J shed 4 bases, with 11 bases lying between them. Germline CDR1 and CDR2: LGHNT and FRNRAP. The CDR3 runs to 13 residues. Here the CDR3 DNA reads TGTGCTAGTGGTCCCCTCCCGGGCACTGAAGCTTTCTTT. Residues: CASGPLPGTEAFF.

The chain employs TRBV4-1 and TRBJ2-7, with 9 bases matching TRBD1. The J segment lost 3 bases and the V segment lost 4 bases, leaving 7 bases of the junction unmatched. The CDR3 contains 15 residues. Germline CDR1 and CDR2: MGHRA and YSYEKL. CDR3 loop: CASSPWTGEFYEQYF. CDR3 coding DNA: TGCGCCAGCAGCCCATGGACAGGGGAGTTCTACGAGCAGTACTTC.

V usage is TRBV19 and J usage is TRBJ1-1; 8 bases fit TRBD1. Trimming cost V 7 bases and J 4 bases; bases outside gene matches: 14. The CDR3 sequence is 16 residues long. Germline V lookup: CDR1 LNHDA, CDR2 SQIVND (reference sequence). In nucleotides, the CDR3 is TGTGCCAGTAATGGACTTGCAGGGGGCAGCGGCACTGAAGCTTTCTTT. This sequence encodes CASNGLAGGSGTEAFF.

The gene calls are TRBV28 and TRBJ2-5; 7 positions agree with TRBD1. The germline V gene encodes CDR1 MDHEN and CDR2 SYDVKM. The CDR3 spans 14 residues. V shed 1 base and J 4 bases; nucleotides not matched to a gene: 3. Here the CDR3 reads CASSLFAGGETQYF. DNA for the CDR3: TGTGCCAGCAGTTTATTTGCAGGGGGAGAGACCCAGTACTTC.

The rearrangement links TRBV5-1 to TRBJ1-5; 9 bases map to TRBD1. Per the germline V gene, CDR1 is SGHRS and CDR2 is YFSETQ. CDR3 length equals 18 residues. Unmatched junction bases numbered 7, after V lost 0 bases and J lost 0 bases. The CDR3 nucleotides read TGCGCCAGCAGCTTGGGCCAGAGGACAGGGGATAGCAATCAGCCCCAGCATTTT. This translates into CASSLGQRTGDSNQPQHF.